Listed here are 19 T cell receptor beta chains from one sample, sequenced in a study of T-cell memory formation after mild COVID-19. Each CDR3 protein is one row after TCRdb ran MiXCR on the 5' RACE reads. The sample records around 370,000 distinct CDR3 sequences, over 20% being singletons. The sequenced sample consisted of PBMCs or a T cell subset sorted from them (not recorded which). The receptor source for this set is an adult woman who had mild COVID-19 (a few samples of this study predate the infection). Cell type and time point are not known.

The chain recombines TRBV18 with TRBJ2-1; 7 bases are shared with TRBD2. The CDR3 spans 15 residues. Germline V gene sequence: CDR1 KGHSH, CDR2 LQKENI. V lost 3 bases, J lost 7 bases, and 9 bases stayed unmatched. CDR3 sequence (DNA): TGTGCCAGCTCACCGCTTGGGATCGGGAGGAATGAGCAGTTCTTC. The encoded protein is CASSPLGIGRNEQFF.

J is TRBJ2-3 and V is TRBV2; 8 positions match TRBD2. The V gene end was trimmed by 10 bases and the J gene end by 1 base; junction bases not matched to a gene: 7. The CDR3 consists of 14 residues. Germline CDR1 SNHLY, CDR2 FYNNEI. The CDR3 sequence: CATEREPRTDTQYF. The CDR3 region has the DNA TGTGCCACAGAGCGGGAGCCCCGCACAGATACGCAGTATTTT. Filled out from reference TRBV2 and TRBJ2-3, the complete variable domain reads EPEVTQTPSHQVTQMGQEVILRCVPISNHLYFYWYRQILGQKVEFLVSFYNNEISEKSEIFDDQFSVERPDGSNFTLKIRSTKLEDSAMYFCATEREPRTDTQYFGPGTRLTVL.

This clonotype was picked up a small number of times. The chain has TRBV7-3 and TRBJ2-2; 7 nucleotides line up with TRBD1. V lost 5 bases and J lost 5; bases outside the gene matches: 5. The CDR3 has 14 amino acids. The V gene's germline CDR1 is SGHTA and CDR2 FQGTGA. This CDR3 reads CASSHPGGTGELFF. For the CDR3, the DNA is TGTGCCAGCAGCCATCCAGGGGGAACCGGGGAGCTGTTTTTT.

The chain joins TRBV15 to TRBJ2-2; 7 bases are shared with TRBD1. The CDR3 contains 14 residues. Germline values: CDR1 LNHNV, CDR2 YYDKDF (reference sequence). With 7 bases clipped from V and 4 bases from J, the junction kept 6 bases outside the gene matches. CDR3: CATTTGDGTGELFF. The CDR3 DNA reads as TGTGCCACCACCACAGGGGACGGCACCGGGGAGCTGTTTTTT.

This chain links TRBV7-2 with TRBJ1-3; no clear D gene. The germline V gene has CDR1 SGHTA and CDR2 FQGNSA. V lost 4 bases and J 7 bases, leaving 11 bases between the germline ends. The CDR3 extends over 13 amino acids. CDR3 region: CASSSNSRNTIYF. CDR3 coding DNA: TGTGCCAGCAGCTCAAATAGTCGGAACACCATATATTTT.

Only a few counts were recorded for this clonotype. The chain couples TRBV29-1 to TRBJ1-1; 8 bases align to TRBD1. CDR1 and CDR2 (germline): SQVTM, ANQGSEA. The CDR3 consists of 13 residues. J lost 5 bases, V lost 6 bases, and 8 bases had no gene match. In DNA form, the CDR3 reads TGCAGCGTCGTGACAGGGGTTTTTACTGAAGCTTTCTTT. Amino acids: CSVVTGVFTEAFF.

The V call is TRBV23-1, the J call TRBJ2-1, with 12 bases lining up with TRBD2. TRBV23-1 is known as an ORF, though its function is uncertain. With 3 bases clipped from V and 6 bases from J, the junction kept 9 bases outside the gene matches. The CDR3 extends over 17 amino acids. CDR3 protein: CASSQTSGGTSSNEQFF. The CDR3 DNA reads TGCGCCAGCAGTCAGACTAGCGGGGGAACTTCTAGCAATGAGCAGTTCTTC.

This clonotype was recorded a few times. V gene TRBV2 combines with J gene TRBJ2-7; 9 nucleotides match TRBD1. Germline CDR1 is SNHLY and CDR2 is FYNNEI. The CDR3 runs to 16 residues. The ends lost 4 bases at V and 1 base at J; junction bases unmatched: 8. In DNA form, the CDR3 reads TGTGCCAGCAGTGTTGGCCCGGGACAGGGATCCTACGAGCAGTACTTC. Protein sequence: CASSVGPGQGSYEQYF.

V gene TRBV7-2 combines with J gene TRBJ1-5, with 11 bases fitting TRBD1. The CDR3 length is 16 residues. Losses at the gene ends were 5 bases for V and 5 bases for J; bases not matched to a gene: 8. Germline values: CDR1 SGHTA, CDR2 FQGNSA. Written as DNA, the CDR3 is TGTGCCAGCAGCGCGGAGGACAGGGGGCGGCATCAGCCCCAGCATTTT. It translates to CASSAEDRGRHQPQHF.

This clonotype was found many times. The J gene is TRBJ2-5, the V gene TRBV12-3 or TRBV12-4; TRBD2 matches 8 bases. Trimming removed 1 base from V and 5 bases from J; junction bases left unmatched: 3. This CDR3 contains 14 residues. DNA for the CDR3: TGTGCCAGCAGTTTAGTCCTAGCGGGTGAGACCCAGTACTTC. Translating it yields CASSLVLAGETQYF.

The CDR3 coding sequence is TGTGCCAGCAGCCAAGGCTCGGGACAGCGATACGAGCAGTACTTC. Its translation: CASSQGSGQRYEQYF. The rearrangement uses TRBV3-1 and TRBJ2-7; 7 bases fit TRBD1. V lost 1 base, J lost 4 bases, and 7 bases stayed unmatched. This CDR3 has 15 amino acids. Germline V gene data show CDR1 as LGHDT and CDR2 as YNNKEL (reference sequence).

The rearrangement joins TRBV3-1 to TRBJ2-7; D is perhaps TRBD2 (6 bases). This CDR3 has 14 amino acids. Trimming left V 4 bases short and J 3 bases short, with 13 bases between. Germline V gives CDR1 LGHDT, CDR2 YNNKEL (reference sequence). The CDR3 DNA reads TGTGCCAGCAGCCCTATTGGGGACTTCTACGAGCAGTACTTC. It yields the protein CASSPIGDFYEQYF.

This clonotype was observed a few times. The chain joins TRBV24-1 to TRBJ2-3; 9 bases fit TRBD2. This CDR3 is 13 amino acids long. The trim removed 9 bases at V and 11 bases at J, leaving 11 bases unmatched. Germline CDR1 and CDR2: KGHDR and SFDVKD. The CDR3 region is CATRPSSGNKQYF. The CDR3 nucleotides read TGTGCCACCCGCCCCTCTAGCGGGAATAAGCAGTATTTT.

Written as DNA, the CDR3 is TGCGCCAGCAGCCCCACTCCGGGACACGGGGAGACCCAGTACTTC. Protein: CASSPTPGHGETQYF. This chain connects TRBV5-1 to TRBJ2-5, with D maybe TRBD1 (6 bases). Germline-derived CDR1 and CDR2 are SGHRS and YFSETQ. The CDR3 extends over 15 amino acids. Trimming pared 4 bases from V and 5 bases from J, leaving 18 bases between.

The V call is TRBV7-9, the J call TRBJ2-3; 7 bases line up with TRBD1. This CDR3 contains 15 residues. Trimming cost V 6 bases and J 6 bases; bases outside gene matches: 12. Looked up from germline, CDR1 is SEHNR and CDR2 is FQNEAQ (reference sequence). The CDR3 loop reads CASRPSTGIGDTQYF. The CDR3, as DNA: TGTGCCAGCAGGCCCTCGACAGGGATTGGTGATACGCAGTATTTT.

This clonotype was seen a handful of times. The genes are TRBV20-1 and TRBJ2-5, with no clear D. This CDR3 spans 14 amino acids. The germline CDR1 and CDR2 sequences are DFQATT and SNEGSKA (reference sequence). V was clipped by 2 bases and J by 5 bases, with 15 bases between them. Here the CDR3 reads CSARRSTSRETQYF. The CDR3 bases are TGCAGTGCTAGAAGGTCAACGTCACGGGAGACCCAGTACTTC.

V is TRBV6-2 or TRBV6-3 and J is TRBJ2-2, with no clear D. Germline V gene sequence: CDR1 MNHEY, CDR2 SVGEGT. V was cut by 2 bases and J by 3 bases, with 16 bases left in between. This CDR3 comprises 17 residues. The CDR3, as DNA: TGTGCCAGCAGTTACGCCCCGGGCTGGGCCGACACCGGGGAGCTGTTTTTT. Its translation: CASSYAPGWADTGELFF.

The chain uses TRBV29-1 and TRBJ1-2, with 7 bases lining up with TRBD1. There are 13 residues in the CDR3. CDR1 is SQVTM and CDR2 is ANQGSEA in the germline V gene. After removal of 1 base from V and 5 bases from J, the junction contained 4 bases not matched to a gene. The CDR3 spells CSVEGRTGYGYTF. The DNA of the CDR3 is TGCAGCGTTGAAGGCCGGACAGGTTATGGCTACACCTTC. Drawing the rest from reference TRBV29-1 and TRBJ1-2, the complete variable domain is SAVISQKPSRDICQRGTSLTIQCQVDSQVTMMFWYRQQPGQSLTLIATANQGSEATYESGFVIDKFPISRPNLTFSTLTVSNMSPEDSSIYLCSVEGRTGYGYTFGSGTRLTVV.

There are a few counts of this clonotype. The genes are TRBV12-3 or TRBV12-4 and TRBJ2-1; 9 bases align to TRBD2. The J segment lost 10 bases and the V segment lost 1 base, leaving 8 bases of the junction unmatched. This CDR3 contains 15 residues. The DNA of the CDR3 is TGTGCCAGCAGTTTAGTTGGTAGCGGGGGATACGAGCAGTTCTTC. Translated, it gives CASSLVGSGGYEQFF.